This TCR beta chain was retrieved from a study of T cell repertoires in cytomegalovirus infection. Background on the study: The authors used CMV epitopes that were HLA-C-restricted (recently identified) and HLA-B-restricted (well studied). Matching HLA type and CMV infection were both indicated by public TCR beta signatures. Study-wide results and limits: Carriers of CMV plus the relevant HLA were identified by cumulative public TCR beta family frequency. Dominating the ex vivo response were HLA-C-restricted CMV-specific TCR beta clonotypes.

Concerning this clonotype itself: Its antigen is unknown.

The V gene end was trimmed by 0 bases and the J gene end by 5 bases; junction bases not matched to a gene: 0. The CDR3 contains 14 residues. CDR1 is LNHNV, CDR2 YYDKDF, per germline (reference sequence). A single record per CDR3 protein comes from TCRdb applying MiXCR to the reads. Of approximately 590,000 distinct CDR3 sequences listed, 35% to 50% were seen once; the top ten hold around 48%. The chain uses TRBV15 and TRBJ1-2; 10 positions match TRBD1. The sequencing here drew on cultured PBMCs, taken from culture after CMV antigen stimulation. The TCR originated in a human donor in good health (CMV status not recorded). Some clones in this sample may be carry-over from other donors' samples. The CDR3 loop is CATSREGQGYGYTF. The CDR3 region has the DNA TGTGCCACCAGCAGAGAGGGACAGGGGTATGGCTACACCTTC.